This T cell receptor beta chain came from a study of T cell responses to AZD1222 COVID-19 vaccine. Turning to the study itself: Second-dose intervals of approximately 4 or approximately 12 weeks were pooled. Study-wide points: Spike-specific TCR breadth rose after two AZD1222 doses, and depth rose as well.

Per the germline V gene, CDR1 is SEHNR and CDR2 is FQNEAQ (reference sequence). Trimming removed 3 bases at V and 4 bases at J, with 9 bases between. The CDR3 runs to 13 residues. Measured with immunoSEQ multiplex PCR; TCRdb has only the in-frame clones, and not every one. This table has tens of thousands of clones, around 92% appearing once. This clone qualifies as medium-sized. No antigen is known for it. The specimen was peripheral blood, collected on day 0 of AZD1222 vaccination. The chain links TRBV7-9 to TRBJ1-2, with D tentatively TRBD1 (5 bases). This clonotype originated in an adult in good health. The CDR3 DNA reads TGTGCCAGCAGCTTGGCCGGGACCTATGGCTACACCTTC. This translates into CASSLAGTYGYTF.